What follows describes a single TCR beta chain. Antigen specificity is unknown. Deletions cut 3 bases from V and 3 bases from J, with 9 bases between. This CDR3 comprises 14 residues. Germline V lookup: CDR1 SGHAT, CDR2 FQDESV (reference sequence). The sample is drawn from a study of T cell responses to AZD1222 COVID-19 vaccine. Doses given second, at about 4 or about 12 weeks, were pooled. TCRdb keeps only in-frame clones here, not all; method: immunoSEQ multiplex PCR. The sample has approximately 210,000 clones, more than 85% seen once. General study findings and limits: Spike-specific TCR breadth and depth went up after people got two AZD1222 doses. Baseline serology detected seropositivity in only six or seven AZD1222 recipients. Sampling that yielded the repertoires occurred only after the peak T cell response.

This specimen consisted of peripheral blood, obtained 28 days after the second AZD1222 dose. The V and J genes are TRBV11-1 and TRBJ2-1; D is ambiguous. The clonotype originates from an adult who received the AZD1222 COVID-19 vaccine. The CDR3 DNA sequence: TGTGCCAGCAGCTTTAGGCAAAGCTACAATGAGCAGTTCTTC. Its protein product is CASSFRQSYNEQFF.